These 13 T cell receptor beta chains share one sample of origin, sequenced in a study of shared clonotypes between healthy human individuals (dated by TCRdb to about 2020). Library preparation was by the immunoSEQ multiplex PCR assay. TCRdb limited this immuneACCESS table to in-frame rearrangements with V and J called. A share of clones is missing; checked studies link under half to unresolved V genes, and the rest is unexplained. The sample contains about 2 million clones, roughly 94% of them found a single time. Of the sample, more than 0.1% falls within the top ten clones. Specimen: naive CD4+ T cells sorted from blood. Interpreted using the paper, the cell subset or site label stands for: CD45RA+ positively selected. Every receptor here comes from a man aged 18 to 35 in good health.

About this clone: The sample has other DNA sequences that encode this CDR3 too. The chain combines TRBV19 with TRBJ1-5; no clear D gene. The V gene lost 2 bases and the J gene lost 1 base, with 0 bases spanning the gap. The CDR3 loop spans 12 amino acids. Looked up from germline, CDR1 is LNHDA and CDR2 is SQIVND (reference sequence). The CDR3 coding sequence is TGTGCCAGTAGTATAAGCAATCAGCCCCAGCATTTT. This gives the protein CASSISNQPQHF.

Of note for this clone: Just one base apart from a much larger clone, this may be a read error. V and J are TRBV11-2 and TRBJ1-1; no clear D. The CDR3 sequence is 14 residues long. The germline gives CDR1 SGHAT, CDR2 FQNNGV. The CDR3 nucleotides are TGTGCCAGCAGCTTATATGGGCGGCACACTGAAGCTCTCTTT. Amino acids: CASSLYGRHTEALF. Variable domain in full (rest from reference TRBV11-2 and TRBJ1-1): EAGVAQSPRYKIIEKRQSVAFWCNPISGHATLYWYQQILGQGPKLLIQFQNNGVVDDSQLPKDRFSAERLKGVDSTLKIQPAKLEDSAVYLCASSLYGRHTEALFGQGTRLTVV.

The CDR3 DNA follows: TGTGCCAGCAGCCGAACCGGGACAGGGTTTTTTTATGGCTACACCTTC. Translating gives CASSRTGTGFFYGYTF. The chain joins TRBV27 to TRBJ1-2; 9 bases align to TRBD1. CDR3 length equals 16 residues. In germline, CDR1 is MNHEY, CDR2 SMNVEV (reference sequence). V lost 6 bases and J lost 5; bases outside the gene matches: 13.

The chain uses TRBV7-2 and TRBJ1-4, with D unresolved. Trimming removed 9 bases at V and 0 bases at J, with 11 bases between. CDR1 is SGHTA and CDR2 is FQGNSA in the germline V gene. The CDR3 totals 14 residues. CDR3 amino acids: CASRRAATNEKLFF. The CDR3 DNA follows: TGTGCCAGTCGTCGGGCAGCAACTAATGAAAAACTGTTTTTT.

The chain is built from TRBV25-1 and TRBJ2-1; D uncertain. The CDR3 is 16 residues long. Trimming took off 2 bases at V and 2 bases at J, with 13 bases between the two ends. From germline, CDR1 is MGHDK and CDR2 SYGVNS. The CDR3 coding sequence is TGTGCCAGCAGTGAAGTCGGCGGAAGCACCTACAATGAGCAGTTCTTC. Protein product: CASSEVGGSTYNEQFF. Full variable domain (remainder filled in from reference TRBV25-1 and TRBJ2-1): EADIYQTPRYLVIGTGKKITLECSQTMGHDKMYWYQQDPGMELHLIHYSYGVNSTEKGDLSSESTVSRIRTEHFPLTLESARPSHTSQYLCASSEVGGSTYNEQFFGPGTRLTVL.

The genes are TRBV9 and TRBJ1-2; D is unclear. The CDR3 is 11 amino acids. V lost 7 bases, J lost 8 bases, and 12 bases lay in between. Germline lookup yields CDR1 SGDLS and CDR2 YYNGEE. The CDR3 loop reads CASAPSRGYTF. The DNA of the CDR3 is TGTGCCAGCGCCCCCTCGCGGGGCTACACCTTC.

J is TRBJ2-2 and V is TRBV7-2, with TRBD2 matching over 12 bases. Germline V gene lookup returns CDR1 SGHTA and CDR2 FQGNSA. The CDR3 covers 16 residues. V lost 7 bases, J lost 6 bases, and 9 bases stayed unmatched. CDR3 protein: CASTLRLAGASGELFF. The CDR3 DNA sequence: TGTGCCAGCACCCTAAGACTAGCGGGAGCTTCCGGGGAGCTGTTTTTT. The entire variable domain, with the rest obtained from reference TRBV7-2 and TRBJ2-2, is as follows: GAGVSQSPSNKVTEKGKDVELRCDPISGHTALYWYRQSLGQGLEFLIYFQGNSAPDKSGLPSDRFSAERTGGSVSTLTIQRTQQEDSAVYLCASTLRLAGASGELFFGEGSRLTVL.

The chain links TRBV5-4 to TRBJ1-3, with 10 nucleotides matching TRBD1. Germline values: CDR1 SGHNT, CDR2 YYREEE (reference sequence). The CDR3 consists of 15 residues. The junction had 3 bases not matched to a gene; V was cut back by 4 bases and J by 2 bases. CDR3 sequence: CASSVDRGAGNTIYF. The CDR3 DNA follows: TGTGCCAGCAGCGTGGACAGGGGGGCTGGAAACACCATATATTTT. Full variable domain (outside the CDR3, taken from reference TRBV5-4 and TRBJ1-3): ETGVTQSPTHLIKTRGQQVTLRCSSQSGHNTVSWYQQALGQGPQFIFQYYREEENGRGNFPPRFSGLQFPNYSSELNVNALELDDSALYLCASSVDRGAGNTIYFGEGSWLTVV.

The chain couples TRBV5-1 to TRBJ2-7; 8 bases agree with TRBD2. The length of the CDR3 is 20 residues. CDR1 and CDR2 (germline): SGHRS, YFSETQ. The ends lost 0 bases at V and 0 bases at J; junction bases unmatched: 17. CDR3 sequence reads: CASSLESPGVGGRSSYEQYF. DNA of the CDR3: TGCGCCAGCAGCTTGGAATCCCCGGGAGTTGGCGGGAGGAGCTCCTACGAGCAGTACTTC.

The chain has TRBV27 and TRBJ2-3; D not resolved. The CDR3 has 12 amino acids. V dropped 4 bases and J dropped 5 bases, with 7 bases sitting between them. Germline CDR1 MNHEY, CDR2 SMNVEV (reference sequence). The CDR3 DNA reads as TGTGCCAGCAGTTCTTCCCGAGATACGCAGTATTTT. It encodes CASSSSRDTQYF.

The chain is built from TRBV5-1 and TRBJ2-7; 9 nucleotides align to TRBD1. CDR1 is SGHRS and CDR2 is YFSETQ in the germline V gene. J lost 3 bases, V lost 0 bases, and 4 bases had no gene match. The CDR3 contains 15 residues. CDR3 sequence: CASSLAGQGFYEQYF. CDR3 coding DNA: TGCGCCAGCAGCTTGGCCGGACAGGGGTTCTACGAGCAGTACTTC.

The rearrangement uses TRBV10-2 and TRBJ2-7; 11 bases fit TRBD1. The germline CDR1 and CDR2 sequences are WSHSY and SAAADI. V dropped 9 bases and J dropped 3; count of bases not matched to a gene: 7. The CDR3 has 14 amino acids. CDR3 bases: TGCGCCAGTGGACGGGGACAGGGGGTCTACGAGCAGTACTTC. Translation: CASGRGQGVYEQYF.

In nucleotides, the CDR3 is TGTGCCAGCAGCCAACGGGCGAACTATGGCTACACCTTC. Its translation: CASSQRANYGYTF. The rearrangement links TRBV7-9 to TRBJ1-2, with D uncertain. The CDR3 covers 13 residues. Trimming shortened V by 5 bases and J by 2 bases, and 9 bases separated the two germline ends. Germline V lookup: CDR1 SEHNR, CDR2 FQNEAQ (reference sequence). Full variable domain (missing parts from reference TRBV7-9 and TRBJ1-2): DTGVSQNPRHKITKRGQNVTFRCDPISEHNRLYWYRQTLGQGPEFLTYFQNEAQLEKSRLLSDRFSAERPKGSFSTLEIQRTEQGDSAMYLCASSQRANYGYTFGSGTRLTVV.